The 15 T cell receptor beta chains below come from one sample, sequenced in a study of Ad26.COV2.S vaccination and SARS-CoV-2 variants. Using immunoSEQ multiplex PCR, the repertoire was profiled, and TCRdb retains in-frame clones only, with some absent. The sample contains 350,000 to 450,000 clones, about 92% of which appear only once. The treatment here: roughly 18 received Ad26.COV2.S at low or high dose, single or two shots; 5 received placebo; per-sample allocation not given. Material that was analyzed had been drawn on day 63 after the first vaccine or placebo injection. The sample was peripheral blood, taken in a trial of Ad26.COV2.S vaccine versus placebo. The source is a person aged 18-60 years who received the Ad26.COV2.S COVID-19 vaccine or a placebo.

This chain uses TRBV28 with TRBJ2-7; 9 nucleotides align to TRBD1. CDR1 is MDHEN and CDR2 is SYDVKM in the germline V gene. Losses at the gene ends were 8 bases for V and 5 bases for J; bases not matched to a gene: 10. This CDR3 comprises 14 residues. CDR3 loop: CASQQGAGFDEQYF. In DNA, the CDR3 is TGTGCCAGCCAACAGGGGGCGGGCTTCGACGAGCAGTACTTC.

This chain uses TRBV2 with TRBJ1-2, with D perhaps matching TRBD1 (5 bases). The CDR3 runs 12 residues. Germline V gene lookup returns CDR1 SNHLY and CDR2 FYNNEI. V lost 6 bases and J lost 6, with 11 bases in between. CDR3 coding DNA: TGTGCCAGCAGGCCGGGGCCCGATGGCTACACCTTC. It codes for CASRPGPDGYTF.

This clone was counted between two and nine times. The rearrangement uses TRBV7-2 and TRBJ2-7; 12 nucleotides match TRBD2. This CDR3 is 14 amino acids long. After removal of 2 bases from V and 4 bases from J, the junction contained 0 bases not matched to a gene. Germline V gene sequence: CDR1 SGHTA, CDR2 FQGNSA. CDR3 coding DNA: TGTGCCAGCAGCTTACTAGCGGGGGGGTACGAGCAGTACTTC. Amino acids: CASSLLAGGYEQYF. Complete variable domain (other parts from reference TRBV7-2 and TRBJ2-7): GAGVSQSPSNKVTEKGKDVELRCDPISGHTALYWYRQSLGQGLEFLIYFQGNSAPDKSGLPSDRFSAERTGGSVSTLTIQRTQQEDSAVYLCASSLLAGGYEQYFGPGTRLTVT.

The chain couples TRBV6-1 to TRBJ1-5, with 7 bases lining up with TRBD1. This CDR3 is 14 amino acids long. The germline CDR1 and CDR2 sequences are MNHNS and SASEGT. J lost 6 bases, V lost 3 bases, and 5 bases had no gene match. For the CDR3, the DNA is TGTGCCAGCAGTGATCCGGGACAGAGTCAGCCCCAGCATTTT. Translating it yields CASSDPGQSQPQHF.

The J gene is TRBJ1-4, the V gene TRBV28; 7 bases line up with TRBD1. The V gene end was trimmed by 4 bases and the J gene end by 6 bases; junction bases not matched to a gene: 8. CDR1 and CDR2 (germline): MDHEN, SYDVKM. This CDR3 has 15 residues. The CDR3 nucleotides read TGTGCCAGCAGTTCCGCCGGGACAGACGATGAAAAACTGTTTTTT. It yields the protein CASSSAGTDDEKLFF.

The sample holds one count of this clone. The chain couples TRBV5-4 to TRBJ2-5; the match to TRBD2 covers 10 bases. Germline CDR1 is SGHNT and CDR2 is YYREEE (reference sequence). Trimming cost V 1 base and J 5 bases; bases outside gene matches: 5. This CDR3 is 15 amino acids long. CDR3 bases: TGTGCCAGCAGCTTGATCCTGACTAGCGGGGAGACCCAGTACTTC. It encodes CASSLILTSGETQYF.

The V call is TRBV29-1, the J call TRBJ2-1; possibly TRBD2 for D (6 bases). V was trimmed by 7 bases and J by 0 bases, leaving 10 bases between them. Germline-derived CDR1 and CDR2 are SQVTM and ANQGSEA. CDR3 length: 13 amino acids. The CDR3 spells CSGGESSYNEQFF. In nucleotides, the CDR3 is TGCAGCGGCGGGGAAAGCTCCTACAATGAGCAGTTCTTC.

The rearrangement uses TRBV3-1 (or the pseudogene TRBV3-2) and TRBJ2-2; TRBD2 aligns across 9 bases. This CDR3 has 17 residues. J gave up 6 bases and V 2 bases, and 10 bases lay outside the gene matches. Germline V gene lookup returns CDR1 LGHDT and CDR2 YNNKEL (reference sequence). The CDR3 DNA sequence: TGTGCCAGCAGCCAACCTACATGGAGACTAGCGGCCGGGGAGCTGTTTTTT. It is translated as CASSQPTWRLAAGELFF.

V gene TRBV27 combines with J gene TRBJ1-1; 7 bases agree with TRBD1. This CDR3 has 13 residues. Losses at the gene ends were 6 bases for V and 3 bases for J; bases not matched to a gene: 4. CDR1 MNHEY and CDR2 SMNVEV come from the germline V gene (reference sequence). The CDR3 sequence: CASRRGGHTEAFF. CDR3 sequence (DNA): TGTGCCAGCAGAAGAGGGGGCCACACTGAAGCTTTCTTT.

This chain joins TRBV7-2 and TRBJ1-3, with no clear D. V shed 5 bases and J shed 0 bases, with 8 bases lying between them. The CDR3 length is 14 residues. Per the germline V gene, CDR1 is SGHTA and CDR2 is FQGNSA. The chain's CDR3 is CASSIHRSGNTIYF. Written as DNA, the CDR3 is TGTGCCAGCAGCATACACCGCTCTGGAAACACCATATATTTT.

CDR3 in amino acids: CASRMTGQTEAFF. In nucleotides, the CDR3 is TGTGCCAGCAGGATGACAGGGCAAACTGAAGCTTTCTTT. The chain employs TRBV2 and TRBJ1-1; 7 positions agree with TRBD1. The V segment lost 6 bases and the J segment 5 bases; nucleotides outside the gene matches: 6. The germline V gene has CDR1 SNHLY and CDR2 FYNNEI. The CDR3 is 13 amino acids.

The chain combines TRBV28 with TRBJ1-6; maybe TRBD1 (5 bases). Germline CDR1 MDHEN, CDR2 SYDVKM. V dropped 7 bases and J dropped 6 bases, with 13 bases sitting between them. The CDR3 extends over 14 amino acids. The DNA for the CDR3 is TGTGCCAGCATGGGCGGGGGGTCTAATTCACCCCTCCACTTT. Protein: CASMGGGSNSPLHF.

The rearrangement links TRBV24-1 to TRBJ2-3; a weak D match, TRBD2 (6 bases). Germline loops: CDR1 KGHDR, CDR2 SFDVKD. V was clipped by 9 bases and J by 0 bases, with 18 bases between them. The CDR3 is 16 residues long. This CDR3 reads CATEQRGTFSTDTQYF. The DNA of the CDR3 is TGTGCCACCGAACAGCGCGGGACCTTTAGCACAGATACGCAGTATTTT.

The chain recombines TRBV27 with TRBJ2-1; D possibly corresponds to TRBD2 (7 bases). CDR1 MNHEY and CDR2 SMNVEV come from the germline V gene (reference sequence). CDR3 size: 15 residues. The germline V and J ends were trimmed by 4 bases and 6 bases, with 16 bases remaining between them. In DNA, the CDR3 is TGTGCCAGCAGTTATGGGGGGGCCCCAATCAATGAGCAGTTCTTC. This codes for CASSYGGAPINEQFF.

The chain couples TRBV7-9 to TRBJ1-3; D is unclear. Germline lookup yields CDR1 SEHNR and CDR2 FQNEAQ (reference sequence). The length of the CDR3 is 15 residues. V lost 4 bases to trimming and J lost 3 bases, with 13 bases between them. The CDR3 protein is CASSSGNLVGNTIYF. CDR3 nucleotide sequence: TGTGCCAGCAGCTCCGGGAATCTGGTTGGAAACACCATATATTTT.